This T cell receptor (beta chain) was documented in a study of CD8+CD57+ T cells in acquired aplastic anemia. On the study more broadly: The study obtained an average of around 3.1 ug of DNA from sorted CD4+ and CD8+ cells. Overall study findings and caveats: The study found no significant CD8+ Simpson's diversity difference between patients and controls. Between patients and controls, about 30 CD8+ CDR3 sequences were found in common.

According to the study, genomic DNA was the template for TCR beta VDJ and CDR3 profiling. Each CDR3 protein is one row after TCRdb ran MiXCR on the reads. Here the sample spans 250,000 to 300,000 distinct CDR3 sequences, 45% to 70% being singletons. This CDR3 contains 13 residues. The V end lost 0 bases, the J end lost 3 bases, and 5 bases lay between the germline ends. The germline V gene encodes CDR1 SGHAT and CDR2 FQNNGV. This clonotype was observed a few times. The antigen is unknown. The V call is TRBV11-2, the J call TRBJ1-2; D remains unclear. The sequencing sample was made of sorted CD4+, CD8+, or CD8+CD57+ T cells (not recorded which) from PBMCs. The TCR comes from a human donor with severe aplastic anemia or a healthy control (not recorded which). DNA of the CDR3: TGTGCCAGCAGCTTAGATCCCGACTATGGCTACACCTTC. Amino acids: CASSLDPDYGYTF.